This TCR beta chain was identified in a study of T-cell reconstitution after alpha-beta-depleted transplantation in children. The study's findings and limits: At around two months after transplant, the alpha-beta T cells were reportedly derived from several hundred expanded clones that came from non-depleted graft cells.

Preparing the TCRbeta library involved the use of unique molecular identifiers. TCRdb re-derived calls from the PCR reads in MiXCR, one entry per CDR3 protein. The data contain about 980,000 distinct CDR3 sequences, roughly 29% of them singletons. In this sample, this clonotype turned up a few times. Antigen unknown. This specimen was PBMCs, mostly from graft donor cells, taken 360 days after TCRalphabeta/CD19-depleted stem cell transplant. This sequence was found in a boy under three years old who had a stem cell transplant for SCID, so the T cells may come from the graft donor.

The CDR3 DNA reads TGTGCCAGCAGCGCCCGGGACATCATGTTGAGGCAGTTCTTC. Amino acids: CASSARDIMLRQFF. The V call is TRBV9, the J call TRBJ2-1, with D possibly being TRBD1 (6 bases). Looked up from germline, CDR1 is SGDLS and CDR2 is YYNGEE. CDR3 size: 14 residues. Between the trimmed V and J ends, which lost 3 bases and 12 bases, there was a span of 19 bases.